The 4 T cell receptor beta chains below come from one sample, sequenced in a study of T cells in localized non-small cell lung cancer. Repertoires were generated with immunoSEQ multiplex PCR, while TCRdb's copy carries only in-frame clones and drops some. The repertoire holds more than 8,000 clones, roughly 87% seen once, with 15% to 20% in the top ten. The sequencing here drew on peripheral blood, taken before any cancer treatment. Every receptor here comes from a male donor at least 60 years old with stage III squamous cell lung carcinoma.

Only one count was recorded for this clone. The chain is built from TRBV29-1 and TRBJ2-5; 9 positions agree with TRBD1. This CDR3 is 14 amino acids long. Unmatched junction bases numbered 9, after V lost 6 bases and J lost 4 bases. Germline V lookup: CDR1 SQVTM, CDR2 ANQGSEA. The CDR3 is CSVGQGRLGETQYF. For the CDR3, the DNA is TGCAGCGTCGGACAGGGGAGATTGGGAGAGACCCAGTACTTC. Looking up the rest from reference TRBV29-1 and TRBJ2-5 gives the full variable domain: SAVISQKPSRDICQRGTSLTIQCQVDSQVTMMFWYRQQPGQSLTLIATANQGSEATYESGFVIDKFPISRPNLTFSTLTVSNMSPEDSSIYLCSVGQGRLGETQYFGPGTRLLVL.

The V gene is TRBV6-1, the J gene TRBJ1-6, with D maybe TRBD1 (5 bases). V lost 6 bases and J lost 3, with 12 bases in between. The germline V gene encodes CDR1 MNHNS and CDR2 SASEGT. The length of the CDR3 is 15 residues. The CDR3 region has the DNA TGTGCCAGCAGACCTGACAGCCTCTATAATTCACCCCTCCACTTT. It translates to CASRPDSLYNSPLHF.

V is TRBV29-1 and J is TRBJ2-7, with 9 bases lining up with TRBD2. CDR3 length: 14 amino acids. CDR1 is SQVTM, CDR2 ANQGSEA, per germline. J gave up 1 base and V 1 base, and 2 bases lay outside the gene matches. In nucleotides, the CDR3 is TGCAGCGTTGAAGCTAGCGGGAAATCCTACGAGCAGTACTTC. It specifies CSVEASGKSYEQYF.

This chain links TRBV6-1 with TRBJ2-7, with unresolved D. CDR1 and CDR2 from the germline V gene are MNHNS and SASEGT. This CDR3 is built from 10 residues. V was pared by 10 bases and J by 3 bases, with 7 bases between. The CDR3 sequence is CATNIYEQYF. In DNA, the CDR3 is TGTGCCACCAACATCTACGAGCAGTACTTC.